One sample yielded the 8 T cell receptor beta chains listed below, sequenced in a study of blood T cell repertoires in COVID-19. Assay used: immunoSEQ multiplex PCR; TCRdb lists only in-frame clones, some missing. In the table there are some 180,000 clones, 70% to 90% of which are singletons. The sequenced sample consisted of peripheral blood. The source is a man between 65 and 79 years old with active or convalescent COVID-19.

The rearrangement links TRBV27 to TRBJ2-3, with 9 positions matching TRBD2. Germline-derived CDR1 and CDR2 are MNHEY and SMNVEV (reference sequence). V lost 6 bases to trimming and J lost 2 bases; unmatched junction nucleotides: 18. The CDR3 loop spans 19 amino acids. CDR3 residues: CASSRPPPGASGNTDTQYF. The DNA of the CDR3 is TGTGCCAGCAGCCGACCGCCTCCAGGGGCTAGCGGGAACACAGATACGCAGTATTTT.

This clone was seen just once. As DNA, the CDR3 is TGTGCCAGCAGTTTACTAGGGGGCTATGGCTACACCTTC. Translation gives CASSLLGGYGYTF. The gene calls are TRBV27 and TRBJ1-2, with D tentatively TRBD1 (6 bases). The germline V and J ends were trimmed by 2 bases and 4 bases, with 8 bases remaining between them. The CDR3 consists of 13 residues. Germline V gene data show CDR1 as MNHEY and CDR2 as SMNVEV (reference sequence).

This clone has a handful of counts. V usage is TRBV19 and J usage is TRBJ2-1; 9 positions agree with TRBD2. The CDR3 covers 15 residues. Germline V CDR1 and CDR2: LNHDA, SQIVND (reference sequence). Trimming at V came to 4 bases and at J to 4 bases, leaving 5 bases not matched to a gene. CDR3 DNA: TGTGCCAGTAGTAGAGCGGGGGGTCTTTACAATGAGCAGTTCTTC. It encodes CASSRAGGLYNEQFF.

This clone is a singleton in its sample. V and J are TRBV19 and TRBJ1-2; D gene uncertain. This CDR3 has 14 amino acids. V shed 6 bases and J shed 2 bases, with 13 bases lying between them. Germline V gene sequence: CDR1 LNHDA, CDR2 SQIVND (reference sequence). The CDR3 region is CASRVRGLNYGYTF. The DNA of the CDR3 is TGTGCCAGTAGGGTCCGAGGGCTGAACTATGGCTACACCTTC.

V usage is TRBV11-2 and J usage is TRBJ2-7; D unclear. The CDR3 is 17 amino acids. The V end lost 2 bases, the J end lost 4 bases, and 21 bases lay between the germline ends. Germline values: CDR1 SGHAT, CDR2 FQNNGV. The CDR3 loop is CASSLTIPVIDGYEQYF. DNA of the CDR3: TGTGCCAGCAGCTTAACAATCCCGGTTATTGACGGGTACGAGCAGTACTTC.

This chain uses TRBV27 with TRBJ1-2; 9 nucleotides agree with TRBD1. The CDR3 extends over 17 amino acids. The V and J ends lost 4 bases and 4 bases, in that order; junction bases with no gene match: 13. Germline values: CDR1 MNHEY, CDR2 SMNVEV (reference sequence). CDR3 in DNA: TGTGCCAGCAGTTCCAGCGGACAGGGGACGCCTCTCTATGGCTACACCTTC. Its translation is CASSSSGQGTPLYGYTF.

This clone occurred once. The chain is built from TRBV18 and TRBJ1-4, with no clear D. Per the germline V gene, CDR1 is KGHSH and CDR2 is LQKENI. Deletions cut 3 bases from V and 0 bases from J, with 8 bases between. CDR3 length equals 15 residues. CDR3 nucleotides: TGTGCCAGCTCACCCGAGGCGGCAACTAATGAAAAACTGTTTTTT. It specifies CASSPEAATNEKLFF.

At least ten counts were recorded for this clone. V and J are TRBV12-3 or TRBV12-4 and TRBJ2-7; TRBD2 matches at 9 bases. The V and J ends lost 3 bases and 10 bases, in that order; junction bases with no gene match: 7. The CDR3 is 13 residues long. CDR3 in amino acids: CASSFERGARQYF. The CDR3 DNA reads TGTGCCAGCAGTTTCGAGCGGGGGGCCCGACAGTACTTC.